The entry below describes one T cell receptor (beta chain). The CDR3 is 14 residues long. Trimming at V came to 0 bases and at J to 6 bases, leaving 2 bases not matched to a gene. The germline CDR1 and CDR2 sequences are KGHDR and SFDVKD. From the RT-PCR reads, TCRdb called clonotypes with MiXCR, one entry per CDR3 protein. Counted here are about 680,000 distinct CDR3 sequences, 11% to 15% occurring once; the ten biggest clones make up around 3.3%. The rearrangement uses TRBV24-1 and TRBJ1-2; 8 positions match TRBD1. The origin of this receptor is a female donor in good health, serving as a healthy control. Sequenced sample: memory CD4+ T cells from blood. The DNA of the CDR3 is TGTGCCACCAGTGATTTGGACAGGGGAAATGGCTACACCTTC. Translating it yields CATSDLDRGNGYTF.